This T cell receptor (beta chain) was identified in a study of CXCR3-negative and CXCR3-positive naive CD8 T cells. Across the whole study: There were about 135 million TRB reads altogether, and each library had about 1.5 +/- 0.3 million of them.

Whole-study findings and limits: Diversity in memory CD8+ cells fell much lower than the comparably high levels seen in both naive subsets. Researchers report that CXCR3-positive naive cells carry more hydrophobic TRB CDR3s than CXCR3-negative naive cells. CXCR3-negative and CXCR3-positive naive cells shared comparable TRBV-TRBJ usage, but memory cells did not.

Each CD8+ T cell subset was flow-sorted in triplicate. Every sort contained 270,000 or so cells. Comments on this clonotype: The antigen is unknown.

Carrying UMI labels, the TRB cDNA libraries were prepared through 5' RACE. TCRdb reanalyzed the 5' RACE reads, giving one entry per CDR3 protein sequence and no DNA. The listing records about 150,000 distinct CDR3 sequences. Germline V CDR1 and CDR2: MDHEN, SYDVKM. The CDR3 runs to 17 residues. The clonotype comes from a human donor in good health. Some clones in this sample may be carry-over from other donors' samples. Sequencing was performed on naive CXCR3+ CD8+ T cells from blood. Subset reported: CD45RO-CCR7+CD27+CD95- naive CD8+ T cells expressing CXCR3 (TNR3+). V usage is TRBV28 and J usage is TRBJ1-5. The CDR3 reads CASSHNGDFYSNQPQHF. The full variable domain, in which reference TRBV28 and TRBJ1-5 provide the parts outside the CDR3, is DVKVTQSSRYLVKRTGEKVFLECVQDMDHENMFWYRQDPGLGLRLIYFSYDVKMKEKGDIPEGYSVSREKKERFSLILESASTNQTSMYLCASSHNGDFYSNQPQHFGDGTRLSIL.